This T cell receptor (beta chain) came from a study of blood T cells in healthy people across ages. Overall study: Capturing about one barcoded beta molecule per two T cells was achieved by template switching. General observations from the study: Long-lived donors exceeded aged donors in naive CD4+ cells and diversity.

Primed by a sample-barcoded 5' primer and a J-beta primer mix, a second PCR proceeded for 7 to 11 cycles. TCRdb called the 5' RACE reads again in MiXCR, with one record for every CDR3 protein. The sample holds 1.8 million or so distinct CDR3 sequences; roughly 43% are singletons and the top ten take roughly 23%. Germline V gives CDR1 LGHNA, CDR2 YSLEER. Trimming stripped 7 bases from V and 6 bases from J, with 10 bases between. The CDR3 totals 13 residues. Each of the donors had roughly 10 milliliters of peripheral blood drawn into EDTA-treated Vacutainer tubes. Each sample yielded at least 6 million isolated PBMCs. This clonotype showed up just a few times. What it recognizes is unknown.

Source material: blood. The source of this sequence is a human donor in good health. This chain connects TRBV4-3 to TRBJ1-6; the D gene is possibly TRBD1 (5 bases). The CDR3 spells CASNTGRNSPLHF. The CDR3 DNA sequence: TGCGCCAGCAATACAGGTCGTAATTCACCCCTCCACTTT.